A single sample is the source of the 30 T cell receptor beta chains below, sequenced in a study of glioma-infiltrating T cells after dendritic cell vaccination. The repertoire was sequenced with immunoSEQ multiplex PCR; TCRdb's copy has only in-frame clones and lacks some. The sample contains approximately 46,000 clones, approximately 91% of which appear only once. Time point described: after dendritic cell vaccination, including at tumor progression/relapse. The sample here was blood, taken after dendritic cell vaccination. The receptor set was obtained from a human donor with glioblastoma.

V gene TRBV2 combines with J gene TRBJ1-1, with no clear D. Germline V gene data show CDR1 as SNHLY and CDR2 as FYNNEI. The CDR3 has 15 amino acids. V was pared by 7 bases and J by 5 bases, with 20 bases between. This CDR3 is CASTKSREAHTEAFF. CDR3 nucleotides: TGTGCCAGCACCAAATCTCGGGAAGCCCATACTGAAGCTTTCTTT.

The gene calls are TRBV5-6 and TRBJ1-2, with 8 positions matching TRBD1. CDR3 length: 15 amino acids. The V gene's germline CDR1 is SGHDT and CDR2 YYEEEE. Trimming at V came to 5 bases and at J to 6 bases, leaving 12 bases not matched to a gene. The CDR3 is CASRLTRGLLDGYTF. DNA for the CDR3: TGTGCCAGCAGGCTTACCAGGGGGCTGCTAGATGGCTACACCTTC.

J is TRBJ2-7 and V is TRBV14; D is unresolved. Trimming cost V 1 base and J 2 bases, with 15 bases left between them. This CDR3 region has 16 residues. Germline V gene data show CDR1 as SGHDN and CDR2 as FVKESK. CDR3 in amino acids: CASSQVRGVGTYEQYF. The CDR3 nucleotides are TGTGCCAGCAGCCAAGTCCGCGGAGTAGGAACCTACGAGCAGTACTTC.

This CDR3 reads CASSPHIGRAGDEKLFF. The CDR3 DNA reads TGTGCCAGCAGCCCACATATTGGACGGGCGGGGGATGAAAAACTGTTTTTT. The V call is TRBV9, the J call TRBJ1-4, with D tentatively TRBD1 (5 bases). With 4 bases removed from V and 6 bases from J, the gap between germline ends came to 22 bases. CDR3 size: 17 residues. Germline lookup yields CDR1 SGDLS and CDR2 YYNGEE.

The rearrangement uses TRBV7-9 and TRBJ2-7, with TRBD1 identical over 8 bases. With V trimmed by 1 base and J by 3 bases, 5 bases remained unmatched. The CDR3 totals 15 residues. Per the germline V gene, CDR1 is SEHNR and CDR2 is FQNEAQ (reference sequence). CDR3 amino acids: CASSLGTGSLYEQYF. DNA of the CDR3: TGTGCCAGCAGCTTAGGGACAGGGTCCCTCTACGAGCAGTACTTC. Full variable domain (outside the CDR3, taken from reference TRBV7-9 and TRBJ2-7): DTGVSQNPRHKITKRGQNVTFRCDPISEHNRLYWYRQTLGQGPEFLTYFQNEAQLEKSRLLSDRFSAERPKGSFSTLEIQRTEQGDSAMYLCASSLGTGSLYEQYFGPGTRLTVT.

This clone was found a few times. V and J are TRBV6-5 and TRBJ1-3; no definite D call. Trimming stripped 10 bases from V and 5 bases from J, with 9 bases between. The CDR3 extends over 11 amino acids. Germline-derived CDR1 and CDR2 are MNHEY and SVGAGI. CDR3 residues: CATAIRNTIYF. The CDR3 DNA is TGTGCCACCGCGATTAGAAACACCATATATTTT.

This chain joins TRBV5-1 and TRBJ2-1, with 8 positions matching TRBD2. After removal of 4 bases from V and 4 bases from J, the junction contained 7 bases not matched to a gene. The CDR3 extends over 15 amino acids. Germline V gene data show CDR1 as SGHRS and CDR2 as YFSETQ. The chain's CDR3 is CASSRATSGYNEQFF. CDR3 nucleotides: TGCGCCAGCAGCCGGGCCACTAGCGGTTACAATGAGCAGTTCTTC. The full variable domain, its missing parts supplied by reference TRBV5-1 and TRBJ2-1, is KAGVTQTPRYLIKTRGQQVTLSCSPISGHRSVSWYQQTPGQGLQFLFEYFSETQRNKGNFPGRFSGRQFSNSRSEMNVSTLELGDSALYLCASSRATSGYNEQFFGPGTRLTVL.

V and J are TRBV28 and TRBJ1-2; the match to TRBD1 covers 9 bases. J was trimmed by 0 bases and V by 5 bases; bases with no gene match: 7. The CDR3 runs 16 residues. Looked up from germline, CDR1 is MDHEN and CDR2 is SYDVKM. CDR3 loop: CASSLGQGHSNYGYTF. The CDR3 DNA follows: TGTGCCAGCAGTCTGGGACAGGGTCATTCTAACTATGGCTACACCTTC.

V gene TRBV5-1 combines with J gene TRBJ2-5, with 10 bases aligning to TRBD1. Trimming removed 4 bases from V and 5 bases from J; junction bases left unmatched: 14. There are 17 residues in the CDR3. From germline, CDR1 is SGHRS and CDR2 YFSETQ. CDR3 sequence (DNA): TGCGCCAGCAGCCTGCCGGGACAGGGGACAACAAAGGAGACCCAGTACTTC. This translates into CASSLPGQGTTKETQYF.

This clone was recorded a few times. CDR3 region: CASSKGWTASNQPQHF. The CDR3, as DNA: TGTGCCAGCAGCAAAGGCTGGACAGCAAGCAATCAGCCCCAGCATTTT. V and J are TRBV21-1 and TRBJ1-5; the DNA was not used to check the table's D call, TRBD1. TRBV21-1 is labeled a pseudogene. The CDR3 contains 16 residues.

V usage is TRBV19 and J usage is TRBJ1-2; the match to TRBD1 covers 9 bases. Germline V lookup: CDR1 LNHDA, CDR2 SQIVND (reference sequence). The ends lost 6 bases at V and 0 bases at J; junction bases unmatched: 8. The CDR3 is made up of 16 amino acids. This CDR3 is CASSIRDREANYGYTF. The CDR3 DNA follows: TGTGCCAGTAGCATCCGGGACAGGGAAGCTAACTATGGCTACACCTTC.

The chain joins TRBV5-6 to TRBJ2-3, with a tentative D call TRBD2 (5 bases). CDR1 and CDR2 (germline): SGHDT, YYEEEE. The CDR3 has 15 amino acids. The CDR3 DNA reads as TGTGCTATTAGGAGGACCTATACTAGCACAGATACGCAGTATTTT. It translates to CAIRRTYTSTDTQYF.

The CDR3 loop reads CASSLFRGTYNEQFF. The CDR3 DNA reads as TGTGCCAGCAGCCTATTCAGGGGAACCTACAATGAGCAGTTCTTC. The chain carries TRBV14 and TRBJ2-1; the D gene is possibly TRBD1 (6 bases). Trimming took 4 bases from V and 2 from J, leaving 12 bases between them. The CDR3 runs 15 residues. Germline CDR1 is SGHDN and CDR2 is FVKESK.

The chain has TRBV28 and TRBJ2-5, with 10 bases fitting TRBD1. The CDR3 has 15 amino acids. The germline V gene has CDR1 MDHEN and CDR2 SYDVKM. Unmatched junction bases numbered 6, after V lost 5 bases and J lost 3 bases. Here the CDR3 DNA reads TGTGCCAGCAGTCCGCAGGGGACAGGGGAAGAGACCCAGTACTTC. As protein: CASSPQGTGEETQYF.

This rearrangement joins TRBV11-2 to TRBJ1-4, with D possibly TRBD1 on 5 matching bases. V lost 1 base, J lost 8 bases, and 20 bases lay in between. The germline CDR1 and CDR2 sequences are SGHAT and FQNNGV. This CDR3 contains 17 residues. Written as DNA, the CDR3 is TGTGCCAGCAGCTTAGGGTTAATTTGGCAGGGAGGGGAAAAACTGTTTTTT. It specifies CASSLGLIWQGGEKLFF.

With regard to this clone: The junction does not match germline at one end; this may be a read error. Here the CDR3 reads CATSPRGDGNTIYF. In nucleotides, the CDR3 is TGCGCCACCAGCCCCAGGGGTGATGGAAACACCATATATTTT. The chain couples TRBV5-1 to TRBJ1-3, with D possibly matching TRBD1 (6 bases). CDR3 length: 14 amino acids. Germline loops: CDR1 SGHRS, CDR2 YFSETQ.

This clone came up a few times. V and J are TRBV5-1 and TRBJ2-7, with TRBD1 matching over 9 bases. Trimming at V came to 5 bases and at J to 7 bases, leaving 13 bases not matched to a gene. Germline CDR1 SGHRS, CDR2 YFSETQ. The CDR3 covers 15 residues. This CDR3 is CASRRELGQGTEQYF. CDR3 in DNA: TGCGCCAGCAGGCGGGAGTTGGGACAGGGTACGGAGCAGTACTTC. The whole variable domain, filled in from reference TRBV5-1 and TRBJ2-7, reads KAGVTQTPRYLIKTRGQQVTLSCSPISGHRSVSWYQQTPGQGLQFLFEYFSETQRNKGNFPGRFSGRQFSNSRSEMNVSTLELGDSALYLCASRRELGQGTEQYFGPGTRLTVT.

This clone was observed once. The V gene is TRBV6-5, the J gene TRBJ2-3, with 10 nucleotides matching TRBD2. The CDR3 runs 15 residues. V was clipped by 0 bases and J by 5 bases; unmatched bases: 2. CDR1 is MNHEY and CDR2 is SVGAGI in the germline V gene. CDR3 nucleotides: TGTGCCAGCAGTTACTCTCCTAGCGGGAGAGATACGCAGTATTTT. Translated: CASSYSPSGRDTQYF.

The J gene is TRBJ2-1, the V gene TRBV7-9; 12 bases align to TRBD1. The CDR3 sequence is 15 residues long. V was pared by 3 bases and J by 4 bases, with 1 base of the junction left unmatched. Germline CDR1 SEHNR, CDR2 FQNEAQ (reference sequence). The CDR3 loop is CASSLGQGAYNEQFF. Here the CDR3 DNA reads TGTGCCAGCAGCTTGGGACAGGGGGCGTACAATGAGCAGTTCTTC.

The rearrangement uses TRBV28 and TRBJ1-2; D is perhaps TRBD1 (6 bases). V lost 6 bases and J 4 bases, leaving 15 bases between the germline ends. CDR3 length: 14 residues. CDR1 is MDHEN, CDR2 SYDVKM, per germline. CDR3 amino acids: CASSRTGTSYGYTF. For the CDR3, the DNA is TGTGCCAGCAGCCGGACCGGGACATCCTATGGCTACACCTTC.

The chain has TRBV5-6 and TRBJ2-3, with D hard to call. The CDR3 loop spans 11 amino acids. The V end lost 7 bases, the J end lost 6 bases, and 9 bases lay between the germline ends. Germline CDR1 and CDR2: SGHDT and YYEEEE. This CDR3 is CASSRRDTQYF. The DNA of the CDR3 is TGTGCCAGCTCCCGGCGGGATACGCAGTATTTT. Full variable domain (missing parts from reference TRBV5-6 and TRBJ2-3): DAGVTQSPTHLIKTRGQQVTLRCSPKSGHDTVSWYQQALGQGPQFIFQYYEEEERQRGNFPDRFSGHQFPNYSSELNVNALLLGDSALYLCASSRRDTQYFGPGTRLTVL.

This clone was recorded a few times. The sample has other DNA sequences that encode this CDR3 too. The gene calls are TRBV28 and TRBJ1-5; D unclear. The V end lost 3 bases, the J end lost 3 bases, and 6 bases lay between the germline ends. The CDR3 spans 13 residues. Germline values: CDR1 MDHEN, CDR2 SYDVKM. CDR3: CASSFSVNQPQHF. The DNA of the CDR3 is TGTGCCAGCAGTTTTTCGGTCAATCAGCCCCAGCATTTT.

The chain combines TRBV5-4 with TRBJ1-3; no clear D gene. Trimming cost V 3 bases and J 0 bases, with 16 bases left between them. Per germline, CDR1 SGHNT and CDR2 YYREEE (reference sequence). This CDR3 has 17 residues. DNA of the CDR3: TGTGCCAGCAGCTCCGGAGGAAGGGCAAGCTCTGGAAACACCATATATTTT. It is translated as CASSSGGRASSGNTIYF.

In its sample, this clone was seen once. V and J are TRBV28 and TRBJ2-7, with no clear D. The CDR3 is 12 amino acids. V was trimmed by 6 bases and J by 5 bases, leaving 11 bases between them. Germline CDR1 reads MDHEN; CDR2 reads SYDVKM. The CDR3 here is CASSPTVHEQYF. The CDR3 nucleotides read TGTGCCAGCAGCCCCACAGTGCACGAGCAGTACTTC.

This clone was seen just once. CDR3 DNA: TGTGCCAGCAGCCCGGCGACAGGGGCTCTAGTCTATGGCTACACCTTC. Protein: CASSPATGALVYGYTF. The chain recombines TRBV7-9 with TRBJ1-2; 8 nucleotides line up with TRBD1. CDR3 length: 16 amino acids. CDR1 SEHNR and CDR2 FQNEAQ come from the germline V gene (reference sequence). The junction had 12 bases not matched to a gene; V was cut back by 5 bases and J by 4 bases.

This chain links TRBV9 with TRBJ2-1, with 7 bases that match TRBD2. Looked up from germline, CDR1 is SGDLS and CDR2 is YYNGEE. This CDR3 spans 16 amino acids. The V segment lost 4 bases and the J segment 0 bases; nucleotides outside the gene matches: 7. The CDR3 DNA follows: TGTGCCAGCAGCCCACGCACTAGCGCCTCCTACAATGAGCAGTTCTTC. Residues: CASSPRTSASYNEQFF.

J is TRBJ2-3 and V is TRBV29-1; 10 nucleotides align to TRBD2. This CDR3 spans 16 amino acids. CDR1 and CDR2 from the germline V gene are SQVTM and ANQGSEA. With 8 bases clipped from V and 0 bases from J, the junction kept 11 bases outside the gene matches. The CDR3: CSLAGVGGYSTDTQYF. The CDR3 bases are TGCAGCCTAGCGGGAGTTGGGGGATACAGCACAGATACGCAGTATTTT.

This CDR3 is CASRTESGIEVYEQYF. CDR3 coding DNA: TGTGCCAGCAGAACAGAAAGCGGGATAGAAGTATACGAGCAGTACTTC. The rearrangement links TRBV6-4 to TRBJ2-7, with 7 bases matching TRBD2. The V segment lost 6 bases and the J segment 4 bases; nucleotides outside the gene matches: 15. CDR1 is MRHNA and CDR2 is SNTAGT in the germline V gene. This CDR3 has 16 residues.

This clone was picked up one time. The V and J genes are TRBV5-1 and TRBJ2-2; 7 nucleotides align to TRBD2. Germline V gene data show CDR1 as SGHRS and CDR2 as YFSETQ. The V segment lost 4 bases and the J segment 7 bases; nucleotides outside the gene matches: 4. The CDR3 extends over 13 amino acids. DNA of the CDR3: TGCGCCAGCAGCCCGGGAGGTGGCGGGGAGCTGTTTTTT. Amino acids: CASSPGGGGELFF.

The chain joins TRBV11-1 to TRBJ1-1; no clear D gene. V was trimmed by 3 bases and J by 8 bases, leaving 13 bases between them. Germline V gene data show CDR1 as SGHAT and CDR2 as FQDESV (reference sequence). The CDR3 runs to 13 residues. CDR3 in amino acids: CASSFLPAQEAFF. DNA for the CDR3: TGTGCCAGCAGCTTTCTACCGGCACAGGAAGCTTTCTTT. The full variable domain, its missing parts supplied by reference TRBV11-1 and TRBJ1-1, is EAEVAQSPRYKITEKSQAVAFWCDPISGHATLYWYRQILGQGPELLVQFQDESVVDDSQLPKDRFSAERLKGVDSTLKIQPAELGDSAMYLCASSFLPAQEAFFGQGTRLTVV.